These 26 T cell receptor beta chains originate from one sample sequenced in a study of T cell responses to AZD1222 COVID-19 vaccine. The assay was immunoSEQ multiplex PCR, and TCRdb's table has in-frame clones only and misses some. Among about 110,000 clones, around nine tenths were seen once, and the ten largest hold about 2.6%. The starting material was peripheral blood, obtained 28 days after the second AZD1222 dose. These TCRs come from an adult who received the AZD1222 COVID-19 vaccine.

The CDR3, as DNA: TGTGCCAGCAGTGACTCCTTGGGGCCCTTTAACTATGGCTACACCTTC. Residues: CASSDSLGPFNYGYTF. The chain couples TRBV6-4 to TRBJ1-2; perhaps TRBD1 as D (5 bases). Germline-derived CDR1 and CDR2 are MRHNA and SNTAGT. This CDR3 is built from 16 residues. V was pared by 0 bases and J by 1 base, with 12 bases between.

V gene TRBV28 combines with J gene TRBJ2-5; maybe TRBD2 (6 bases). CDR1 and CDR2 (germline): MDHEN, SYDVKM. The V and J ends lost 2 bases and 1 base respectively, with 8 bases between them. The CDR3 extends over 14 amino acids. This CDR3 is CASSLAGGQETQYF. CDR3 coding DNA: TGTGCCAGCAGTTTAGCCGGGGGCCAAGAGACCCAGTACTTC.

The chain has TRBV5-1 and TRBJ2-1, with D perhaps given as TRBD1 or TRBD2 (5 bases each). The CDR3 runs 16 residues. The germline V gene encodes CDR1 SGHRS and CDR2 YFSETQ. V dropped 0 bases and J dropped 2 bases, with 12 bases sitting between them. Here the CDR3 DNA reads TGCGCCAGCAGCTTGGAAATGAGGGGCCCCTACAATGAGCAGTTCTTC. As protein: CASSLEMRGPYNEQFF.

This chain's CDR3 is CSVRGPNTGELFF. Here the CDR3 DNA reads TGCAGCGTCCGGGGCCCGAACACCGGGGAGCTGTTTTTT. V is TRBV29-1 and J is TRBJ2-2, with D tentatively TRBD1 or TRBD2 (5 bases each). V lost 6 bases and J 0 bases, leaving 8 bases between the germline ends. The germline gives CDR1 SQVTM, CDR2 ANQGSEA. CDR3 length: 13 residues.

The V call is TRBV12-3 or TRBV12-4, the J call TRBJ1-2; no definite D call. This CDR3 contains 12 residues. Trimming took off 6 bases at V and 5 bases at J, with 10 bases between the two ends. This chain's CDR3 is CASRTDVYGYTF. The CDR3 bases are TGTGCCAGCAGGACGGACGTGTATGGCTACACCTTC.

This chain connects TRBV4-3 to TRBJ2-7, with D possibly being TRBD2 (5 bases). V was clipped by 0 bases and J by 2 bases, with 11 bases between them. The CDR3 extends over 15 amino acids. The germline CDR1 and CDR2 sequences are LGHNA and YSLEER. The CDR3 loop reads CASSQDEGSAYEQYF. The CDR3 DNA is TGCGCCAGCAGCCAAGACGAGGGATCTGCCTACGAGCAGTACTTC.

The chain is built from TRBV18 and TRBJ1-4; D gene unclear. Germline V CDR1 and CDR2: KGHSH, LQKENI. This CDR3 has 15 residues. V lost 1 base to trimming and J lost 0 bases, with 6 bases between them. This CDR3 reads CASSPQAPTNEKLFF. The CDR3 DNA follows: TGTGCCAGCTCACCACAGGCCCCAACTAATGAAAAACTGTTTTTT.

The chain uses TRBV7-2 and TRBJ2-1; D is undetermined. Germline CDR1 SGHTA, CDR2 FQGNSA. The CDR3 is made up of 15 amino acids. Trimming took 7 bases from V and 0 from J, leaving 13 bases between them. The CDR3 DNA reads TGTGCCAGCACCCATCCCTTGAGCTCCTACAATGAGCAGTTCTTC. Protein sequence: CASTHPLSSYNEQFF.

On this clone: A read error may produce the germline difference seen at one junction end. The chain employs TRBV19 and TRBJ1-2; D might be TRBD1 (6 bases). The V gene's germline CDR1 is LNHDA and CDR2 SQIVND (reference sequence). The CDR3 is made up of 16 amino acids. The DNA of the CDR3 is TGTGCCAGTAAATCCCTCTTGCCTTCCCGGGACACCGGCGGGGCCTTC. It specifies CASKSLLPSRDTGGAF. Using reference TRBV19 and TRBJ1-2 for the parts outside the CDR3, the full variable domain is DGGITQSPKYLFRKEGQNVTLSCEQNLNHDAMYWYRQDPGQGLRLIYYSQIVNDFQKGDIAEGYSVSREKKESFPLTVTSAQKNPTAFYLCASKSLLPSRDTGGAFGSGTRLTVV.

The count of this clone is one. J is TRBJ1-1 and V is TRBV5-1; no reliable D call. Germline loops: CDR1 SGHRS, CDR2 YFSETQ. Trimming stripped 4 bases from V and 0 bases from J, with 22 bases between. This CDR3 comprises 18 residues. The CDR3 reads CASSPGVTGYTLNTEAFF. The CDR3 DNA is TGCGCCAGCAGCCCCGGGGTCACGGGTTACACCTTGAACACTGAAGCTTTCTTT.

This chain uses TRBV19 with TRBJ2-6; 7 bases agree with TRBD1. The V gene's germline CDR1 is LNHDA and CDR2 SQIVND (reference sequence). CDR3 length: 16 amino acids. The ends lost 3 bases at V and 2 bases at J; junction bases unmatched: 4. This chain's CDR3 is CASSIGTVPGANVLTF. The CDR3 coding sequence is TGTGCCAGTAGTATCGGGACAGTCCCTGGGGCCAACGTCCTGACTTTC.

CDR3 in amino acids: CASSPELAGGTDTQYF. CDR3 in DNA: TGTGCCAGCAGCCCTGAGCTAGCGGGAGGCACAGATACGCAGTATTTT. This chain connects TRBV7-3 to TRBJ2-3; 10 bases fit TRBD2. The CDR3 totals 16 residues. CDR1 and CDR2 from the germline V gene are SGHTA and FQGTGA. V was clipped by 5 bases and J by 1 base; unmatched bases: 6.

The chain recombines TRBV6-1 with TRBJ1-6; TRBD1 is a possible D gene (6 bases). Germline CDR1 reads MNHNS; CDR2 reads SASEGT. The length of the CDR3 is 15 residues. With 0 bases removed from V and 8 bases from J, the gap between germline ends came to 11 bases. The DNA of the CDR3 is TGTGCCAGCAGTGAAGCAGTACAGGGTTATTCACCCCTCCACTTT. Its translation is CASSEAVQGYSPLHF.

V and J are TRBV2 and TRBJ1-2; 12 bases are a match to TRBD1. This CDR3 has 15 amino acids. CDR1 is SNHLY, CDR2 FYNNEI, per germline. Losses at the gene ends were 5 bases for V and 3 bases for J; bases not matched to a gene: 4. The CDR3 reads CASSSGTGGYYGYTF. In DNA, the CDR3 is TGTGCCAGCAGTTCCGGGACAGGGGGCTACTATGGCTACACCTTC.

The chain couples TRBV5-6 to TRBJ2-7, with D hard to call. The germline V gene has CDR1 SGHDT and CDR2 YYEEEE. V lost 1 base, J lost 0 bases, and 5 bases lay in between. The CDR3 loop spans 13 amino acids. The CDR3 DNA reads as TGTGCCAGCAGCTTGATGGCCTCCTACGAGCAGTACTTC. Translating gives CASSLMASYEQYF.

The chain employs TRBV9 and TRBJ2-1, with 10 nucleotides matching TRBD2. CDR3 size: 15 residues. Germline trimming cut 3 bases from V and 6 bases from J; bases unmatched to any gene: 6. The germline gives CDR1 SGDLS, CDR2 YYNGEE. DNA for the CDR3: TGTGCCAGCAGCGGAGCGGGGGGGAATTTCAATGAGCAGTTCTTC. It codes for CASSGAGGNFNEQFF.

The chain combines TRBV5-4 with TRBJ1-5; 9 positions agree with TRBD1. The V gene's germline CDR1 is SGHNT and CDR2 YYREEE (reference sequence). CDR3 length equals 15 residues. The junction had 5 bases not matched to a gene; V was cut back by 0 bases and J by 7 bases. CDR3 nucleotide sequence: TGTGCCAGCAGCTTGGACAGGGGGCGAAGACAGCCCCAGCATTTT. This sequence encodes CASSLDRGRRQPQHF.

The chain recombines TRBV6-2 or TRBV6-3 with TRBJ1-2; D remains ambiguous. The CDR3 covers 12 residues. Between the trimmed V and J ends, which lost 6 bases and 4 bases, there was a span of 9 bases. Germline CDR1 MNHEY, CDR2 SVGEGT. The CDR3 loop is CASSPSSYGYTF. The CDR3 DNA sequence: TGTGCCAGCAGCCCATCCTCCTATGGCTACACCTTC.

The chain employs TRBV2 and TRBJ1-2; 9 bases are shared with TRBD1. CDR1 SNHLY and CDR2 FYNNEI come from the germline V gene. The CDR3 contains 12 residues. With V trimmed by 6 bases and J by 8 bases, 4 bases remained unmatched. The CDR3 region is CASSPTGGGYTF. Written as DNA, the CDR3 is TGTGCCAGCAGCCCGACAGGGGGGGGCTACACCTTC. The full variable domain, rest sourced from reference TRBV2 and TRBJ1-2, is EPEVTQTPSHQVTQMGQEVILRCVPISNHLYFYWYRQILGQKVEFLVSFYNNEISEKSEIFDDQFSVERPDGSNFTLKIRSTKLEDSAMYFCASSPTGGGYTFGSGTRLTVV.

This clone appeared once. The gene calls are TRBV5-1 and TRBJ2-5; no definite D call. Per germline, CDR1 SGHRS and CDR2 YFSETQ. The length of the CDR3 is 14 residues. V was cut by 2 bases and J by 5 bases, with 13 bases left in between. In DNA form, the CDR3 reads TGCGCCAGCAGCTTTGCTTCTTTTGGGGAGACCCAGTACTTC. Its translation is CASSFASFGETQYF.

The count of this clone is one. The V call is TRBV7-2, the J call TRBJ2-7; 11 bases align to TRBD2. The V gene's germline CDR1 is SGHTA and CDR2 FQGNSA. The CDR3 loop spans 15 amino acids. Trimming took 1 base from V and 7 from J; bases not matched to a gene: 6. The DNA of the CDR3 is TGTGCCAGCAGCTTAGGGATAGCGGGGGGGCGAGAGCAGTACTTC. Translation: CASSLGIAGGREQYF.

The chain joins TRBV5-1 to TRBJ2-4, with TRBD2 as a possible D gene (6 bases). CDR3 length: 15 residues. Trimming left V 5 bases short and J 6 bases short, with 18 bases between. The germline V gene encodes CDR1 SGHRS and CDR2 YFSETQ. CDR3 coding DNA: TGCGCCAGCAGTCTAGACAGCTTGGGGGGAAACATTCAGTACTTC. It yields the protein CASSLDSLGGNIQYF.

The chain combines TRBV5-5 with TRBJ2-3; D could derive from TRBD1 or TRBD2 (6 bases each). The germline V gene has CDR1 SGHKS and CDR2 YYEKEE (reference sequence). V lost 0 bases to trimming and J lost 7 bases, with 12 bases between them. The CDR3 consists of 14 residues. CDR3 loop: CASSLDQGRNTQYF. The CDR3 DNA sequence: TGTGCCAGCAGCTTGGACCAGGGGAGGAATACGCAGTATTTT.

This rearrangement joins TRBV4-2 to TRBJ2-5, with D tentatively TRBD2 (5 bases). Germline V CDR1 and CDR2: LGHNA, YNFKEQ. Between the trimmed V and J ends, which lost 0 bases and 4 bases, there was a span of 6 bases. The CDR3 length is 13 residues. The CDR3 loop is CASSQDEGETQYF. The CDR3 region has the DNA TGTGCCAGCAGCCAAGATGAGGGAGAGACCCAGTACTTC.

The chain links TRBV6-2 or TRBV6-3 to TRBJ2-7; TRBD1 matches 8 bases. Trimming at V came to 4 bases and at J to 3 bases, leaving 8 bases not matched to a gene. The germline CDR1 and CDR2 sequences are MNHEY and SVGEGT. The CDR3 is made up of 15 amino acids. The CDR3 loop is CASSSRGRGIYEQYF. CDR3 nucleotide sequence: TGTGCCAGCAGTTCCAGGGGGCGCGGGATCTACGAGCAGTACTTC.

In nucleotides, the CDR3 is TGTGCCAGCAGCCAAGTTTCAGGACCAGATAGCAATCAGCCCCAGCATTTT. It yields the protein CASSQVSGPDSNQPQHF. J is TRBJ1-5 and V is TRBV4-2, with D hard to call. V shed 1 base and J shed 0 bases, with 13 bases lying between them. The CDR3 spans 17 residues. CDR1 and CDR2 (germline): LGHNA, YNFKEQ.